This T cell receptor beta chain was recorded in a study of blood T cells in healthy people across ages. A sample-barcoded 5' primer and a J-beta primer mix were used in a second PCR of about 7 to 12 cycles. Each sample yielded at least 2.5 million CDR3-containing paired-end reads. One entry per CDR3 protein, called by TCRdb with MiXCR from the 5' RACE reads. The data hold 600,000 to 900,000 distinct CDR3 sequences, with more than 25% observed a single time. This sample also belongs to another study, concerning T cells of mothers and their children. That publication notes: It was found that thymic selection shapes TCR recombination output similarly in related and unrelated pairs.

The receptor was isolated from a boy aged 5-17 years in good health. The specimen sequenced was blood.

The CDR3 is CASSPYRGSSGNTIYF. CDR3 coding DNA: TGTGCCAGCAGCCCCTACAGGGGAAGCTCTGGAAACACCATATATTTT. The chain carries TRBV12-3 or TRBV12-4 and TRBJ1-3; 7 bases line up with TRBD1. The junction had 8 bases not matched to a gene; V was cut back by 6 bases and J by 0 bases. CDR3 length: 16 residues.